Detailed here is one T cell receptor (beta chain). This sample was included in a study of blood T cell repertoires in COVID-19. Clones were sequenced by immunoSEQ multiplex PCR, and TCRdb holds only the in-frame ones, with some missing. The sample records about 140,000 clones, approximately 78% being singletons. The CDR3 is 11 residues long. The V end was cut by 5 bases, the J end by 11 bases, with 10 bases between. The sample consisted of peripheral blood. This receptor was identified in a woman of 80 years or more with acute or convalescent COVID-19. The V gene is TRBV12-3 or TRBV12-4, the J gene TRBJ2-1; TRBD2 might be the D (6 bases). The CDR3 loop is CASSDSGKQFF. The CDR3 DNA follows: TGTGCCAGCAGTGATAGCGGTAAGCAGTTCTTC.